These 26 T cell receptor beta chains came from one sample sequenced in a study of beta chain features in type 1 diabetes (dated by TCRdb to about 2018). Library generation was performed with the immunoSEQ multiplex PCR assay. The High Capacity cDNA Reverse Transcription Kit was used to reverse transcribe all of the isolated RNA, meaning that expressed TCRB transcripts were what got sequenced. The source is immuneACCESS, and TCRdb retained only in-frame sequences with V and J called. Part of the clones is not carried over; for the studies checked, unresolved V genes explain less than half of this, and the remainder is unexplained. The table for this sample lists 970,000 or so clones; about a sixth of them were counted only once. The ten largest clones take up 0.023% of the sample. Material for sequencing was naive CD4+ T cells from blood. In light of the paper, this sample's cell subset or site label describes: true naive CD4+ T cells. The receptors here all came from a woman aged 18-29 years in good health.

The genes are TRBV28 and TRBJ2-7, with 14 bases matching TRBD2. After removal of 8 bases from V and 5 bases from J, the junction contained 11 bases not matched to a gene. The CDR3 is made up of 16 amino acids. The germline V gene encodes CDR1 MDHEN and CDR2 SYDVKM. CDR3 sequence (DNA): TGTGCCAGCCGGAAGTGGACTAGCGGGAGGTCCCACGAGCAGTACTTC. Its protein product is CASRKWTSGRSHEQYF.

This clone was counted only a few times. The chain employs TRBV10-3 and TRBJ1-6; D is ambiguous. V lost 4 bases and J 4 bases, leaving 11 bases between the germline ends. The germline V gene has CDR1 ENHRY and CDR2 SYGVKD. The CDR3 spans 15 residues. CDR3 DNA: TGTGCCATCAGTGTTGACGGCCGTTATAATTCACCCCTCCACTTT. It encodes CAISVDGRYNSPLHF.

The chain is built from TRBV2 and TRBJ2-1; D gene unclear. V gave up 8 bases and J gave up 9 bases, with 14 bases separating them. The CDR3 totals 12 residues. Germline V gene sequence: CDR1 SNHLY, CDR2 FYNNEI. The CDR3 loop reads CASGKGGIEQFF. The CDR3 coding sequence is TGTGCCAGCGGGAAGGGTGGGATTGAGCAGTTCTTC.

The J gene is TRBJ2-7, the V gene TRBV7-9, with a weak D call TRBD2 (5 bases). Germline CDR1 SEHNR, CDR2 FQNEAQ (reference sequence). V lost 3 bases to trimming and J lost 2 bases, with 11 bases between them. The CDR3 extends over 14 amino acids. The DNA for the CDR3 is TGTGCCAGCAGCTTGGGCAGCGGAGCCTACGAGCAGTACTTC. This gives the protein CASSLGSGAYEQYF.

This clone appeared a few times. The chain combines TRBV29-1 with TRBJ2-3, with TRBD2 matching over 8 bases. Trimming took 6 bases from V and 4 from J; bases not matched to a gene: 6. The germline V gene encodes CDR1 SQVTM and CDR2 ANQGSEA. This CDR3 comprises 13 residues. This CDR3 is CSVPLGGADTQYF. The CDR3 DNA is TGCAGCGTGCCACTCGGGGGGGCAGATACGCAGTATTTT.

The gene calls are TRBV7-2 and TRBJ2-1; 7 bases are shared with TRBD2. V dropped 5 bases and J dropped 8; count of bases not matched to a gene: 18. The CDR3 spans 17 residues. Germline CDR1 SGHTA, CDR2 FQGNSA. CDR3 in amino acids: CASSPPMGREKGHEQFF. CDR3 DNA: TGTGCCAGCAGCCCCCCAATGGGGCGGGAGAAGGGCCATGAGCAGTTCTTC.

A few counts support this clone. The chain uses TRBV2 and TRBJ2-5, with D perhaps TRBD2 (6 bases). This CDR3 is 17 amino acids long. Per germline, CDR1 SNHLY and CDR2 FYNNEI. V was trimmed by 5 bases and J by 4 bases, leaving 23 bases between them. This CDR3 is CASSLRSGGIGGETQYF. CDR3 in DNA: TGTGCCAGCAGTCTCCGATCCGGAGGGATTGGAGGAGAGACCCAGTACTTC.

This clone occurred a few times. The V and J genes are TRBV5-1 and TRBJ2-7; D is perhaps TRBD1 or TRBD2 (5 bases each). Trimming removed 1 base from V and 5 bases from J, with 10 bases in between. Germline V gene data show CDR1 as SGHRS and CDR2 as YFSETQ. The CDR3 extends over 13 amino acids. In nucleotides, the CDR3 is TGCGCCAGCAGCTTGTCTAGGGACCACGAGCAGTACTTC. Protein: CASSLSRDHEQYF.

This clone has only a few counts. The chain employs TRBV7-6 and TRBJ2-1; either TRBD1 or TRBD2 may supply D (5 bases each). V was trimmed by 1 base and J by 10 bases, leaving 17 bases between them. The CDR3 runs to 15 residues. The germline V gene has CDR1 SGHVS and CDR2 FNYEAQ. This CDR3 is CASSLGVGEAGEQFF. CDR3 bases: TGTGCCAGCAGCTTAGGAGTGGGGGAAGCTGGAGAGCAGTTCTTC.

This clone was detected a few times. The V gene is TRBV6-6, the J gene TRBJ2-3; TRBD2 agrees at 8 bases. V lost 6 bases to trimming and J lost 5 bases; unmatched junction nucleotides: 4. Germline CDR1 is MNHNY and CDR2 is SVGAGI (reference sequence). The CDR3 spans 13 residues. The CDR3 is CASRNGRGDTQYF. The CDR3 coding sequence is TGTGCCAGCAGAAACGGGAGGGGAGATACGCAGTATTTT.

This clone was recorded a few times. The rearrangement links TRBV7-8 to TRBJ2-5; no reliable D call. The V gene lost 5 bases and the J gene lost 5 bases, with 12 bases spanning the gap. The CDR3 totals 13 residues. Germline loops: CDR1 SGHVS, CDR2 FQNEAQ. This CDR3 is CASSPSLRETQYF. CDR3 in DNA: TGTGCCAGCAGCCCGTCACTCCGGGAGACCCAGTACTTC.

The gene calls are TRBV15 and TRBJ1-1; D call uncertain. The CDR3 has 14 amino acids. Trimming pared 1 base from V and 5 bases from J, leaving 11 bases between. Germline loops: CDR1 LNHNV, CDR2 YYDKDF (reference sequence). The CDR3 loop is CATSRASRATEAFF. The CDR3, as DNA: TGTGCCACCAGCAGAGCGAGTCGGGCGACTGAAGCTTTCTTT.

Only one count was recorded for this clone. The J gene is TRBJ1-1, the V gene TRBV27, with 12 bases identical to TRBD1. Germline V gene data show CDR1 as MNHEY and CDR2 as SMNVEV (reference sequence). V shed 0 bases, J shed 5 bases, and the junction held 7 bases outside the gene matches. The CDR3 sequence is 17 residues long. CDR3 in amino acids: CASSLSRGQGARTEAFF. Here the CDR3 DNA reads TGTGCCAGCAGTTTATCGAGGGGACAGGGGGCGCGGACTGAAGCTTTCTTT.

V usage is TRBV7-9 and J usage is TRBJ2-1; D perhaps matches TRBD2 (5 bases). In germline, CDR1 is SEHNR, CDR2 FQNEAQ (reference sequence). The CDR3 runs to 17 residues. Trimming took off 5 bases at V and 3 bases at J, with 20 bases between the two ends. CDR3 sequence reads: CASSSARALTYYNEQFF. CDR3 bases: TGTGCCAGCAGCAGCGCGAGGGCCCTGACGTACTACAATGAGCAGTTCTTC.

This clone was counted between two and nine times. This rearrangement joins TRBV27 to TRBJ1-1; D remains unclear. CDR1 is MNHEY, CDR2 SMNVEV, per germline (reference sequence). The CDR3 extends over 13 amino acids. V was clipped by 3 bases and J by 8 bases, with 13 bases between them. The CDR3 here is CASSFRRVTEAFF. The CDR3 coding sequence is TGTGCCAGCAGTTTTCGGCGGGTGACAGAAGCTTTCTTT.

This clone was picked up a small number of times. The rearrangement links TRBV15 to TRBJ1-1, with 7 bases fitting TRBD1. V shed 1 base, J shed 2 bases, and the junction held 10 bases outside the gene matches. The CDR3 sequence is 17 residues long. Germline lookup yields CDR1 LNHNV and CDR2 YYDKDF (reference sequence). The CDR3 region is CATSRAFHRGGNTEAFF. CDR3 bases: TGTGCCACCAGCAGAGCCTTTCACAGGGGTGGAAACACTGAAGCTTTCTTT. The full variable domain, in which reference TRBV15 and TRBJ1-1 provide the parts outside the CDR3, is DAMVIQNPRYQVTQFGKPVTLSCSQTLNHNVMYWYQQKSSQAPKLLFHYYDKDFNNEADTPDNFQSRRPNTSFCFLDIRSPGLGDTAMYLCATSRAFHRGGNTEAFFGQGTRLTVV.

This clone showed up just a few times. The sample contains more than one DNA sequence encoding this CDR3. This chain uses TRBV9 with TRBJ2-7, with D maybe TRBD2 (5 bases). Germline V CDR1 and CDR2: SGDLS, YYNGEE. The CDR3 totals 14 residues. V was clipped by 2 bases and J by 0 bases, with 9 bases between them. CDR3 in amino acids: CASSVRDSSYEQYF. The CDR3 DNA is TGTGCCAGCAGCGTCCGGGATAGCTCCTACGAGCAGTACTTC. Complete variable domain (other parts from reference TRBV9 and TRBJ2-7): DSGVTQTPKHLITATGQRVTLRCSPRSGDLSVYWYQQSLDQGLQFLIQYYNGEERAKGNILERFSAQQFPDLHSELNLSSLELGDSALYFCASSVRDSSYEQYFGPGTRLTVT.

The chain combines TRBV6-5 with TRBJ2-3; D not certain. V was shortened by 5 bases and J by 4 bases, with 4 bases between the two germline ends. Germline V gene lookup returns CDR1 MNHEY and CDR2 SVGAGI. This CDR3 is built from 11 residues. The CDR3 region is CASSKADTQYF. Written as DNA, the CDR3 is TGTGCCAGCAGTAAAGCAGATACGCAGTATTTT.

The chain uses TRBV6-5 and TRBJ2-3, with D possibly TRBD1 on 5 matching bases. CDR1 MNHEY and CDR2 SVGAGI come from the germline V gene. The CDR3 covers 13 residues. With 2 bases removed from V and 6 bases from J, the gap between germline ends came to 9 bases. CDR3 amino acids: CASSYQKGDTQYF. The CDR3 DNA sequence: TGTGCCAGCAGTTACCAGAAGGGGGATACGCAGTATTTT.

This clone has a handful of counts. The CDR3 DNA sequence: TGTGCCCTCGGGACTAGCGGGAGCCCGCGGAATGAGCAGTTCTTC. Amino acids: CALGTSGSPRNEQFF. The chain is built from TRBV10-3 and TRBJ2-1; 14 bases map to TRBD2. The CDR3 length is 15 residues. Germline V gene lookup returns CDR1 ENHRY and CDR2 SYGVKD. The J segment lost 7 bases and the V segment lost 11 bases, leaving 10 bases of the junction unmatched.

The J gene is TRBJ1-1, the V gene TRBV7-9; weak D call: TRBD1 (6 bases). Germline V gives CDR1 SEHNR, CDR2 FQNEAQ (reference sequence). The CDR3 is 14 residues long. With 7 bases removed from V and 1 base from J, the gap between germline ends came to 13 bases. The chain's CDR3 is CASTRGPKNTEAFF. CDR3 nucleotides: TGTGCCAGCACCAGGGGCCCCAAGAACACTGAAGCTTTCTTT.

This clone came up a few times. The chain couples TRBV19 to TRBJ2-5; D is ambiguous. This CDR3 has 13 residues. From germline, CDR1 is LNHDA and CDR2 SQIVND (reference sequence). Deletions cut 5 bases from V and 3 bases from J, with 10 bases between. The CDR3 spells CASSGQKKETQYF. The CDR3 region has the DNA TGTGCCAGTAGTGGCCAGAAGAAAGAGACCCAGTACTTC.

The chain is built from TRBV10-3 and TRBJ1-1, with D possibly being TRBD1 (6 bases). CDR1 ENHRY and CDR2 SYGVKD come from the germline V gene. This CDR3 is 13 amino acids long. V was cut by 10 bases and J by 0 bases, with 12 bases left in between. The DNA for the CDR3 is TGTGCCACCCACAGGGAGGTGAACACTGAAGCTTTCTTT. Translation: CATHREVNTEAFF.

This clone has more than one count but fewer than ten. The J gene is TRBJ2-1, the V gene TRBV5-8, with 10 bases lining up with TRBD1. The CDR3 is made up of 16 amino acids. Germline lookup yields CDR1 SGHTS and CDR2 YDEGEE. Germline trimming cut 5 bases from V and 7 bases from J; bases unmatched to any gene: 12. The CDR3 nucleotides read TGTGCCAGCAGGCCTGGGACAGGGGTGGTACAGAATGAGCAGTTCTTC. Its translation is CASRPGTGVVQNEQFF.

This sequence joins TRBV28 and TRBJ2-2; D remains ambiguous. V was cut by 2 bases and J by 0 bases, with 10 bases left in between. Germline V gene sequence: CDR1 MDHEN, CDR2 SYDVKM. The CDR3 loop spans 16 amino acids. CDR3 amino acids: CASSLLGDTNTGELFF. CDR3 nucleotide sequence: TGTGCCAGCAGTTTACTGGGTGATACGAACACCGGGGAGCTGTTTTTT.

This clone was seen many times. The genes are TRBV2 and TRBJ2-1, with D possibly TRBD2 on 5 matching bases. The CDR3 has 14 amino acids. Germline V lookup: CDR1 SNHLY, CDR2 FYNNEI. The V end was cut by 8 bases, the J end by 6 bases, with 17 bases between. The DNA of the CDR3 is TGTGCCAGCCTCCGTTCCGATCGGGGCAATGAGCAGTTCTTC. Translated: CASLRSDRGNEQFF.